This TCR beta chain was retrieved from a study of T cells after yellow fever vaccination. MiXCR, run by TCRdb on the 5' RACE reads, gives a single entry per CDR3 protein. This table has roughly 340,000 distinct CDR3 sequences, 8.7% appearing once. The CDR3 has 13 amino acids. Trimming pared 7 bases from V and 7 bases from J, leaving 16 bases between. Points on this clonotype: Its antigen is unknown.

Whole-study findings and limits: Subsequent booster samples again held most clones from primary vaccination (96% CD4, about 86% CD8).

This specimen consisted of PBMCs, obtained on the day of the first yellow fever vaccination. The clonotype comes from a man younger than 35 who received the YFV17D yellow fever vaccine. V is TRBV12-3 or TRBV12-4 and J is TRBJ1-2, with D possibly matching TRBD1 (5 bases). For the CDR3, the DNA is TGTGCCAGCACCCAGGGTCAGTGGGGTGGCTACACCTTC. Amino acid sequence: CASTQGQWGGYTF.